This passage covers 18 T cell receptor beta chains from one sample sequenced in a study of blood T cells in healthy people across ages. With a J-beta primer mix and a sample-barcoded 5' primer, a second PCR ran roughly 6 to 12 cycles. TCRdb re-called the 5' RACE reads through MiXCR, storing one row per CDR3 protein. The repertoire includes 1,100,000 or so distinct CDR3 sequences, under 45% of them detected once, and approximately 20% sits in the top ten. Sequencing was performed on blood. The receptors shown here come from a woman aged 60-70 years in good health.

This clonotype was counted only a few times. The chain uses TRBV21-1 and TRBJ2-5; the table's D call TRBD2 went unverified against the DNA. TRBV21-1 is reported as a pseudogene. This CDR3 has 14 amino acids. CDR3 bases: TGTGCCAGCAGCAGGAGACTATCGGAAGAGACCCAGTACTTC. Encoded protein: CASSRRLSEETQYF.

V gene TRBV12-3 or TRBV12-4 combines with J gene TRBJ2-5; TRBD2 matches at 13 bases. The J call may be faulty, since TRBJ2-7 better matches the DNA end. The CDR3 spans 16 residues. CDR3 DNA sequence: TGTGCCAGTAGGGGACTGGGACTAGCGGGAAGGTACGAGCAGTACTTC. This encodes CASRGLGLAGRYEQYF.

This rearrangement joins TRBV23-1 to TRBJ2-4; 7 nucleotides line up with TRBD1. The J call is uncertain, as TRBJ2-7 better fits the DNA end. TRBV23-1 is known as an ORF, though its function is uncertain. CDR3 length equals 17 residues. The CDR3 here is CASSQSRDSNPNYEQYF. The DNA for the CDR3 is TGCGCCAGCAGTCAATCCCGGGACAGCAATCCCAACTACGAGCAGTACTTC.

In this sample, this clonotype turned up a few times. The J gene is TRBJ1-1, the V gene TRBV7-9; D perhaps matches TRBD1 (6 bases). Between the trimmed V and J ends, which lost 2 bases and 11 bases, there was a span of 9 bases. CDR3 size: 11 residues. Germline values: CDR1 SEHNR, CDR2 FQNEAQ (reference sequence). The CDR3 region has the DNA TGTGCCAGCAGCTTAATGGGGGCTGCTTTCTTT. Translation gives CASSLMGAAFF.

CDR3 nucleotide sequence: TGTGCCAGCACCCGACAGGGCCTGCACGCTGAAGCTTTCTTT. Translating it yields CASTRQGLHAEAFF. The V and J genes are TRBV25-1 and TRBJ1-1; 7 bases line up with TRBD1. Germline values: CDR1 MGHDK, CDR2 SYGVNS. Trimming at V came to 7 bases and at J to 6 bases, leaving 11 bases not matched to a gene. This CDR3 spans 14 amino acids.

This clonotype has a count of ten or more. The rearrangement joins TRBV29-1 to TRBJ2-7, with 14 positions matching TRBD2. The junction had 11 bases not matched to a gene; V was cut back by 3 bases and J by 7 bases. Per germline, CDR1 SQVTM and CDR2 ANQGSEA. The CDR3 sequence is 16 residues long. The CDR3 DNA is TGCAGCGTTGATGAGGGACTAGCGGGAGCTTCAGGGGAGCAGTACTTC. It is translated as CSVDEGLAGASGEQYF.

The V and J genes are TRBV28 and TRBJ2-5; 7 nucleotides line up with TRBD1. The DNA end lines up better with TRBJ2-7; the J call may be wrong. The CDR3 is 13 amino acids. CDR1 MDHEN and CDR2 SYDVKM come from the germline V gene. CDR3: CASREATGDEQYF. CDR3 DNA sequence: TGTGCCAGCCGAGAGGCCACAGGGGACGAGCAGTACTTC.

The chain has TRBV7-9 and TRBJ2-1; D is possibly TRBD1 or TRBD2 (5 bases each). Germline CDR1 SEHNR, CDR2 FQNEAQ (reference sequence). Trimming cost V 5 bases and J 11 bases, with 19 bases left between them. The CDR3 runs 14 residues. The CDR3 DNA reads TGTGCCAGCAGCAAGGGGTGGGACCTCTACAAGCAGTTCTTC. It encodes CASSKGWDLYKQFF. Full variable domain (remainder filled in from reference TRBV7-9 and TRBJ2-1): DTGVSQNPRHKITKRGQNVTFRCDPISEHNRLYWYRQTLGQGPEFLTYFQNEAQLEKSRLLSDRFSAERPKGSFSTLEIQRTEQGDSAMYLCASSKGWDLYKQFFGPGTRLTVL.

This chain connects TRBV9 to TRBJ2-7; 10 bases align to TRBD1. The CDR3 covers 15 residues. Germline CDR1 and CDR2: SGDLS and YYNGEE. J was trimmed by 4 bases and V by 3 bases; bases with no gene match: 7. The CDR3 here is CASSGPGQGLYEQYF. The CDR3 DNA reads as TGTGCCAGCAGCGGGCCGGGACAGGGGTTATACGAGCAGTACTTC. The full variable domain, rest sourced from reference TRBV9 and TRBJ2-7, is DSGVTQTPKHLITATGQRVTLRCSPRSGDLSVYWYQQSLDQGLQFLIQYYNGEERAKGNILERFSAQQFPDLHSELNLSSLELGDSALYFCASSGPGQGLYEQYFGPGTRLTVT.

The V and J genes are TRBV7-2 and TRBJ2-1, with 9 nucleotides matching TRBD1. From germline, CDR1 is SGHTA and CDR2 FQGNSA. This CDR3 contains 15 residues. With V trimmed by 5 bases and J by 2 bases, 4 bases remained unmatched. CDR3 DNA sequence: TGTGCCAGCAGCCCGAGACAGGGGGCCTACAATGAGCAGTTCTTC. Protein: CASSPRQGAYNEQFF.

J is TRBJ2-3 and V is TRBV24-1; 7 bases line up with TRBD2. The CDR3 is 15 amino acids. Germline loops: CDR1 KGHDR, CDR2 SFDVKD. After removal of 5 bases from V and 2 bases from J, the junction contained 6 bases not matched to a gene. CDR3 sequence (DNA): TGTGCCACCAGTGTAGGTAGCGGGTCCACAGATACGCAGTATTTT. It translates to CATSVGSGSTDTQYF.

The chain carries TRBV28 and TRBJ1-5; D is ambiguous. Trimming removed 1 base from V and 7 bases from J, with 11 bases in between. The CDR3 length is 14 residues. From germline, CDR1 is MDHEN and CDR2 SYDVKM. Here the CDR3 reads CASSLSQAVQPQHF. CDR3 DNA: TGTGCCAGCAGTTTATCCCAAGCAGTCCAGCCCCAGCATTTT.

This sequence joins TRBV20-1 and TRBJ2-5; D ambiguous. The last part of the DNA fits TRBJ2-7 better; the J call may be wrong. CDR1 is DFQATT and CDR2 is SNEGSKA in the germline V gene (reference sequence). The CDR3 totals 12 residues. CDR3 coding DNA: TGCAGTGCTAGACCCAGCGCCAACGAGCAGTACTTC. This encodes CSARPSANEQYF.

The V gene is TRBV15, the J gene TRBJ2-7; the D is unclear. V lost 0 bases and J 0 bases, leaving 9 bases between the germline ends. Germline values: CDR1 LNHNV, CDR2 YYDKDF (reference sequence). CDR3 size: 15 residues. The CDR3 DNA is TGTGCCACCAGCAGAGATCGAGGCCTCTCCTACGAGCAGTACTTC. As protein: CATSRDRGLSYEQYF. Combining the CDR3 with reference TRBV15 and TRBJ2-7 gives the whole variable domain DAMVIQNPRYQVTQFGKPVTLSCSQTLNHNVMYWYQQKSSQAPKLLFHYYDKDFNNEADTPDNFQSRRPNTSFCFLDIRSPGLGDTAMYLCATSRDRGLSYEQYFGPGTRLTVT.

This clonotype was recorded only once. The chain has TRBV5-1 and TRBJ1-2, with D perhaps TRBD1 (5 bases). From germline, CDR1 is SGHRS and CDR2 YFSETQ. V was shortened by 0 bases and J by 4 bases, with 13 bases between the two germline ends. The CDR3 consists of 15 residues. The CDR3 region has the DNA TGCGCCAGCAGCTTGGGGGGTCCCGGGGGCTATGGCTACACCTTC. It codes for CASSLGGPGGYGYTF.

The genes are TRBV7-2 and TRBJ2-3; unclear D gene. V was cut by 4 bases and J by 3 bases, with 11 bases left in between. The CDR3 is made up of 14 amino acids. CDR1 is SGHTA and CDR2 is FQGNSA in the germline V gene. This CDR3 is CASSSSDGTDTQYF. CDR3 DNA: TGTGCCAGCAGCTCGTCGGACGGGACAGATACGCAGTATTTT.

The chain recombines TRBV4-2 with TRBJ2-3, with D uncertain. V lost 4 bases to trimming and J lost 0 bases, with 11 bases between them. The V gene's germline CDR1 is LGHNA and CDR2 YNFKEQ. The CDR3 has 15 amino acids. CDR3 bases: TGTGCCAGCAGCCCGCACACGTATAGCACAGATACGCAGTATTTT. Translated, it gives CASSPHTYSTDTQYF.

The rearrangement uses TRBV20-1 and TRBJ1-1, with 7 bases aligning to TRBD1. Per the germline V gene, CDR1 is DFQATT and CDR2 is SNEGSKA (reference sequence). This CDR3 is built from 13 residues. V was clipped by 4 bases and J by 0 bases; unmatched bases: 2. The CDR3 sequence: CSAKGQLNTEAFF. Written as DNA, the CDR3 is TGCAGTGCTAAGGGACAGTTGAACACTGAAGCTTTCTTT.